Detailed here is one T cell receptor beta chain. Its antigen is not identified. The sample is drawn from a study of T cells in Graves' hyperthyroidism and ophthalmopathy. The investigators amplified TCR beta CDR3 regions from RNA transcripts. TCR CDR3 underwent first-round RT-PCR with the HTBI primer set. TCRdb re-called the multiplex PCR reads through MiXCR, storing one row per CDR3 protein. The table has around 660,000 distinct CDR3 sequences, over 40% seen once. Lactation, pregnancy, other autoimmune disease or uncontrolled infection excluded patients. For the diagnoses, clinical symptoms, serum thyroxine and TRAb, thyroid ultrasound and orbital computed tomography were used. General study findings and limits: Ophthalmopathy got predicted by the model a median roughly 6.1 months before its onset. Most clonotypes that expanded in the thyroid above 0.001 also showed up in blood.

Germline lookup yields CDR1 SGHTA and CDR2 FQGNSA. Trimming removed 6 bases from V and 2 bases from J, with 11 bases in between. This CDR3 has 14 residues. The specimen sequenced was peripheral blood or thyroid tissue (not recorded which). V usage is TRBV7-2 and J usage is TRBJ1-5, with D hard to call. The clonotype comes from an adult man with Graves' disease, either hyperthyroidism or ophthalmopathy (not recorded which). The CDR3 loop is CASSSAFGNQPQHF. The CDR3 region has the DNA TGTGCCAGCAGTTCCGCCTTTGGCAATCAGCCCCAGCATTTT.